These 25 T cell receptor beta chains were sequenced from one sample in a study of blood T cell repertoires in COVID-19. This table comes from immunoSEQ multiplex PCR, and its TCRdb copy is limited to in-frame clones, with some not included. The table lists 250,000 to 300,000 clones, about nine tenths of them singletons. Specimen: peripheral blood. These TCRs come from a woman between 25 and 40 years old with COVID-19, enrolled during active disease.

This sequence joins TRBV21-1 and TRBJ1-1. TRBV21-1 is annotated as a pseudogene. The CDR3 runs 12 residues. CDR3 sequence reads: CASSTRRTEAFF. In DNA, the CDR3 is TGTGCCAGCAGCACCCGTCGCACTGAAGCTTTCTTT.

The CDR3 loop reads CASSGLRDRGPDQPQHF. CDR3 nucleotide sequence: TGTGCCAGCAGTGGGCTCCGGGACAGGGGCCCGGATCAGCCCCAGCATTTT. The chain carries TRBV28 and TRBJ1-5, with TRBD1 matching 10 bases. Germline CDR1 and CDR2: MDHEN and SYDVKM. CDR3 length equals 17 residues. V lost 5 bases, J lost 5 bases, and 12 bases stayed unmatched.

The CDR3 reads CAWSSNPYEQYF. In DNA, the CDR3 is TGTGCCTGGAGCAGTAACCCCTACGAGCAGTACTTC. This chain links TRBV30 with TRBJ2-7; D call uncertain. This CDR3 is built from 12 residues. Trimming stripped 3 bases from V and 2 bases from J, with 8 bases between. The germline V gene has CDR1 GTSNPN and CDR2 SVGIG (reference sequence). Complete variable domain (other parts from reference TRBV30 and TRBJ2-7): SQTIHQWPATLVQPVGSPLSLECTVEGTSNPNLYWYRQAAGRGLQLLFYSVGIGQISSEVPQNLSASRPQDRQFILSSKKLLLSDSGFYLCAWSSNPYEQYFGPGTRLTVT.

The V and J genes are TRBV6-2 or TRBV6-3 and TRBJ2-7; 9 positions match TRBD2. Per the germline V gene, CDR1 is MNHEY and CDR2 is SVGEGT. CDR3 length: 15 amino acids. The ends lost 6 bases at V and 7 bases at J; junction bases unmatched: 13. The CDR3 sequence is CASSLPSSGMREQYF. DNA of the CDR3: TGTGCCAGCAGCCTCCCGTCTAGCGGGATGCGGGAGCAGTACTTC.

V gene TRBV27 combines with J gene TRBJ2-4; TRBD2 is a possible D gene (7 bases). The CDR3 has 13 amino acids. Trimming pared 6 bases from V and 7 bases from J, leaving 13 bases between. Germline-derived CDR1 and CDR2 are MNHEY and SMNVEV (reference sequence). The DNA for the CDR3 is TGTGCCAGCAGCCTGGCGGGGGCCAACATTCAGTACTTC. Its protein product is CASSLAGANIQYF.

J is TRBJ1-5 and V is TRBV15; the D gene is possibly TRBD1 (6 bases). V was shortened by 2 bases and J by 3 bases, with 14 bases between the two germline ends. Germline CDR1 reads LNHNV; CDR2 reads YYDKDF (reference sequence). The CDR3 is made up of 16 amino acids. CDR3 region: CATSRRRDTDNQPQHF. The CDR3 coding sequence is TGTGCCACCAGCAGACGCCGGGACACCGACAATCAGCCCCAGCATTTT.

V is TRBV28 and J is TRBJ2-5; TRBD2 matches at 11 bases. Germline loops: CDR1 MDHEN, CDR2 SYDVKM. The ends lost 5 bases at V and 5 bases at J; junction bases unmatched: 10. The CDR3 runs to 16 residues. CDR3 in DNA: TGTGCCAGCAGTGACCGACTAGCGGGAAGTGATGAGACCCAGTACTTC. As protein: CASSDRLAGSDETQYF.

The chain carries TRBV18 and TRBJ1-5; D not certain. Trimming pared 6 bases from V and 3 bases from J, leaving 9 bases between. The CDR3 runs 13 residues. CDR1 is KGHSH and CDR2 is LQKENI in the germline V gene. CDR3: CASSGSFNQPQHF. In DNA, the CDR3 is TGTGCCAGCTCCGGGAGTTTCAATCAGCCCCAGCATTTT.

The chain has TRBV15 and TRBJ2-5; TRBD2 matches at 8 bases. The junction had 5 bases not matched to a gene; V was cut back by 0 bases and J by 5 bases. CDR1 is LNHNV, CDR2 YYDKDF, per germline (reference sequence). The CDR3 loop spans 15 amino acids. DNA of the CDR3: TGTGCCACCAGCAGAGATAGGGCGGGGGGTGAGACCCAGTACTTC. The encoded protein is CATSRDRAGGETQYF.

The J gene is TRBJ2-3, the V gene TRBV3-1 (or the pseudogene TRBV3-2), with TRBD2 identical over 15 bases. CDR1 LGHDT and CDR2 YNNKEL come from the germline V gene (reference sequence). This CDR3 region has 20 residues. The V and J ends lost 4 bases and 2 bases, in that order; junction bases with no gene match: 13. CDR3 sequence (DNA): TGTGCCAGCAGCCCGAATCCGGGACTAGCGGGAGGCAGGGTCACAGATACGCAGTATTTT. It specifies CASSPNPGLAGGRVTDTQYF.

This sequence joins TRBV5-1 and TRBJ2-3; D uncertain. Germline V lookup: CDR1 SGHRS, CDR2 YFSETQ. There are 13 residues in the CDR3. The V and J ends lost 3 bases and 1 base respectively, with 6 bases between them. CDR3 sequence reads: CASSSGRTDTQYF. CDR3 sequence (DNA): TGCGCCAGCAGCTCTGGGCGCACAGATACGCAGTATTTT.

The V gene is TRBV6-5, the J gene TRBJ2-3; D may be TRBD1 (6 bases). The germline gives CDR1 MNHEY, CDR2 SVGAGI. CDR3 length: 15 amino acids. V gave up 5 bases and J gave up 0 bases, with 12 bases separating them. The CDR3 loop reads CASSPGHFSTDTQYF. The CDR3 nucleotides are TGTGCCAGCAGTCCGGGACATTTTAGCACAGATACGCAGTATTTT.

The rearrangement joins TRBV6-5 to TRBJ2-7, with a tentative D call TRBD2 (6 bases). Germline lookup yields CDR1 MNHEY and CDR2 SVGAGI. With 2 bases removed from V and 2 bases from J, the gap between germline ends came to 13 bases. The CDR3 has 15 residues. The CDR3 protein is CASSYGTLGTYEQYF. DNA for the CDR3: TGTGCCAGCAGTTACGGGACTTTGGGGACCTACGAGCAGTACTTC.

In this sample, this clone turned up once. V usage is TRBV28 and J usage is TRBJ1-5, with D maybe TRBD1 (6 bases). Germline V gene lookup returns CDR1 MDHEN and CDR2 SYDVKM. The CDR3 has 16 amino acids. Trimming cost V 1 base and J 3 bases, with 13 bases left between them. The DNA of the CDR3 is TGTGCCAGCAGTTTATTTGCCGGACAGATCAATCAGCCCCAGCATTTT. Amino acids: CASSLFAGQINQPQHF.

Here the CDR3 DNA reads TGTGCCAGCTCACAAAAACTAGACCCTGGCGGGGAGCTGTTTTTT. It is translated as CASSQKLDPGGELFF. The chain is built from TRBV18 and TRBJ2-2; possible D gene TRBD2, 5 bases. From germline, CDR1 is KGHSH and CDR2 LQKENI. Between the trimmed V and J ends, which lost 4 bases and 7 bases, there was a span of 16 bases. The CDR3 loop spans 15 amino acids.

This chain uses TRBV19 with TRBJ1-6; D uncertain. V was clipped by 0 bases and J by 13 bases, with 10 bases between them. The CDR3 extends over 13 amino acids. Germline values: CDR1 LNHDA, CDR2 SQIVND (reference sequence). CDR3: CASSIDRESPLHF. The CDR3 DNA is TGTGCCAGTAGTATAGATCGGGAATCTCCCCTCCACTTT.

This clone was seen only once. V usage is TRBV10-1 and J usage is TRBJ1-5; the D gene is possibly TRBD1 (5 bases). V was clipped by 6 bases and J by 5 bases, with 11 bases between them. The CDR3 consists of 13 residues. Germline CDR1 WNHNN, CDR2 SYGVQD (reference sequence). The DNA for the CDR3 is TGCGCCAGCAGCCAGGGCCCGGATCAGCCCCAGCATTTT. Amino acids: CASSQGPDQPQHF.

The genes are TRBV10-1 and TRBJ2-1; D gene uncertain. The CDR3 runs to 12 residues. Germline lookup yields CDR1 WNHNN and CDR2 SYGVQD (reference sequence). V was shortened by 3 bases and J by 3 bases, with 3 bases between the two germline ends. The CDR3 coding sequence is TGCGCCAGCAGTGACGGCTACAATGAGCAGTTCTTC. Encoded protein: CASSDGYNEQFF.

DNA of the CDR3: TGTGCCACCCGGACAGGGGGCGTTCAAGGGGCCGGGGAGCTGTTTTTT. It encodes CATRTGGVQGAGELFF. The chain employs TRBV28 and TRBJ2-2; the match to TRBD1 covers 11 bases. J gave up 6 bases and V 10 bases, and 13 bases lay outside the gene matches. CDR3 size: 16 residues. Germline V CDR1 and CDR2: MDHEN, SYDVKM.

V and J are TRBV7-9 and TRBJ2-7, with 8 bases that match TRBD2. Germline loops: CDR1 SEHNR, CDR2 FQNEAQ (reference sequence). The CDR3 is 16 amino acids. Trimming removed 5 bases from V and 2 bases from J; junction bases left unmatched: 11. CDR3 DNA sequence: TGTGCCAGCAGCCCGAAGTTTGTAGCGGGACCCTACGAGCAGTACTTC. Its protein product is CASSPKFVAGPYEQYF.

The rearrangement uses TRBV11-1 and TRBJ2-3, with D possibly being TRBD2 (6 bases). Germline V gives CDR1 SGHAT, CDR2 FQDESV (reference sequence). V lost 1 base to trimming and J lost 1 base, with 12 bases between them. This CDR3 region has 16 residues. CDR3 residues: CASSLGVAERTDTQYF. The CDR3 nucleotides read TGTGCCAGCAGCTTAGGGGTAGCGGAGCGCACAGATACGCAGTATTTT.

In regard to this clone: The sample carries other DNA sequences with the same CDR3. Here the CDR3 DNA reads TGTGCCAGCAGCCCCACAGGGGGCGGGGAGACCCAGTACTTC. Translating it yields CASSPTGGGETQYF. V and J are TRBV9 and TRBJ2-5; 9 bases agree with TRBD1. With V trimmed by 4 bases and J by 5 bases, 6 bases remained unmatched. From germline, CDR1 is SGDLS and CDR2 YYNGEE. This CDR3 spans 14 amino acids.

The chain joins TRBV10-3 to TRBJ1-4; D not resolved. The CDR3 sequence is 12 residues long. Trimming cost V 8 bases and J 6 bases, with 10 bases left between them. Germline-derived CDR1 and CDR2 are ENHRY and SYGVKD. CDR3 sequence (DNA): TGTGCCATCGCTGGGAGGGATGAAAAACTGTTTTTT. It yields the protein CAIAGRDEKLFF.

The chain is built from TRBV6-6 and TRBJ2-7; 12 nucleotides align to TRBD2. Germline CDR1 and CDR2: MNHNY and SVGAGI (reference sequence). Unmatched junction bases numbered 8, after V lost 7 bases and J lost 4 bases. The CDR3 runs 15 residues. This CDR3 is CASIQTSGRKYEQYF. CDR3 in DNA: TGTGCCAGCATTCAAACTAGCGGGAGGAAGTACGAGCAGTACTTC.

V usage is TRBV6-5 and J usage is TRBJ2-2; 12 positions match TRBD2. The V gene end was trimmed by 6 bases and the J gene end by 6 bases; junction bases not matched to a gene: 5. This CDR3 region has 15 residues. Germline CDR1 is MNHEY and CDR2 is SVGAGI. Here the CDR3 DNA reads TGTGCCAGCAGCCGACTAGCGGGAGCACCCGGGGAGCTGTTTTTT. It encodes CASSRLAGAPGELFF.